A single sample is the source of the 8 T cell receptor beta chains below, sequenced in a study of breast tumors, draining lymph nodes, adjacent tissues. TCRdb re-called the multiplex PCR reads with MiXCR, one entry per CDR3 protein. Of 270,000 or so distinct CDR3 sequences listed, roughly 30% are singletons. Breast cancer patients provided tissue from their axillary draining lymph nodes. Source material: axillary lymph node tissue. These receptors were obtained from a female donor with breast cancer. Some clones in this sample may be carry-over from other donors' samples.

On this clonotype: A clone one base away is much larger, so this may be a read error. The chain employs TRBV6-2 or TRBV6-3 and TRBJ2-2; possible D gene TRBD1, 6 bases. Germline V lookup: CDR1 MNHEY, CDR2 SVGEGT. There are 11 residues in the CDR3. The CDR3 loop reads CVSGQTGELFF. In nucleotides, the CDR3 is TGTGTCAGCGGACAGACCGGGGAGCTGTTTTTT.

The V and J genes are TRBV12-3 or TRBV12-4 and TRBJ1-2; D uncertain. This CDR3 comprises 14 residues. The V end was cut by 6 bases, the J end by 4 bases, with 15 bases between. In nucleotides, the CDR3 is TGTGCCAGCAGCAGTGGAGGCGGGATCTATGGCTACACCTTC. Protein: CASSSGGGIYGYTF.

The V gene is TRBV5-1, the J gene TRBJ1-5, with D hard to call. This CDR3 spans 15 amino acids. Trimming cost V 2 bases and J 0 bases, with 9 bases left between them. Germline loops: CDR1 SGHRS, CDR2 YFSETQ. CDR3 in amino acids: CASSFENHSNQPQHF. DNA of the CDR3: TGCGCCAGCAGCTTCGAAAACCATAGCAATCAGCCCCAGCATTTT.

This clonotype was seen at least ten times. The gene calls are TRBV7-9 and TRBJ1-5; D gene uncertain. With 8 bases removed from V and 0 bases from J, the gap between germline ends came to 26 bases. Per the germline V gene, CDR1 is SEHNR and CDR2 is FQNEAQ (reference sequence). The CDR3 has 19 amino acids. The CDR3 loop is CASYSPPGRSAYSNQPQHF. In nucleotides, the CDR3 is TGTGCCAGCTATAGTCCTCCGGGCCGCTCCGCCTATAGCAATCAGCCCCAGCATTTT.

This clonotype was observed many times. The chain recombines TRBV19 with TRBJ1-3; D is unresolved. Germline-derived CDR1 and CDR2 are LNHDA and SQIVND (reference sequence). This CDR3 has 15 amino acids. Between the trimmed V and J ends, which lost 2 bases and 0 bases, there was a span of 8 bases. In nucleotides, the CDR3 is TGTGCCAGTAGTATAATGAGCAGCTCTGGAAACACCATATATTTT. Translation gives CASSIMSSSGNTIYF.

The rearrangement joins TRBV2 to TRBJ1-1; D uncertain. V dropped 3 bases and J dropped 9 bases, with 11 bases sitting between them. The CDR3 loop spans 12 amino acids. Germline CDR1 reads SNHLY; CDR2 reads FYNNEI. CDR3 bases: TGTGCCAGCAGTGATTCATATTCGAAAGCTTTCTTT. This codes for CASSDSYSKAFF.

The CDR3 DNA reads as TGTGCCAGCAGCCTAGCCGGGAAAACCTACGAGCAGTACTTC. Translating it yields CASSLAGKTYEQYF. The chain has TRBV11-2 and TRBJ2-7; possible D gene TRBD2, 5 bases. V gave up 5 bases and J gave up 2 bases, with 13 bases separating them. The CDR3 is 14 amino acids. Germline V gene lookup returns CDR1 SGHAT and CDR2 FQNNGV.

The CDR3 region is CSAAGVLNTEAFF. The CDR3 DNA is TGCAGTGCCGCAGGGGTCTTGAACACTGAAGCTTTCTTT. The chain carries TRBV20-1 and TRBJ1-1; D may be TRBD1 (6 bases). The germline CDR1 and CDR2 sequences are DFQATT and SNEGSKA (reference sequence). CDR3 length: 13 amino acids. The V gene lost 6 bases and the J gene lost 0 bases, with 11 bases spanning the gap.